A single sample is the source of the 9 T cell receptor beta chains below, sequenced in a study of blood T cells in healthy people across ages (dated by TCRdb to between 2014 and 2017). The library was prepared using 5' RACE. TCRdb names Illumina HiSeq 2500 as the instrument used. The second PCR ran for roughly 7 to 11 cycles and used a J-beta primer mix along with a sample-barcoded 5' primer. Using fastp at Q25 and MiXCR, TCRdb reprocessed the public reads and kept productive beta chains. Each record represents a unique CDR3 protein, reported with the most common genes and DNA among its rows. The sample table lists hundreds of thousands of distinct CDR3 sequences, roughly 41% of them with a count of one. Approximately 31% of the sample is taken by the ten largest. Sample: blood. The origin of the receptors is a man at least 80 years old in good health.

This chain joins TRBV18 and TRBJ2-3, with 9 bases that match TRBD2. V shed 5 bases and J 5 bases; nucleotides not matched to a gene: 8. Per germline, CDR1 KGHSH and CDR2 LQKENI. The CDR3 consists of 15 residues. For the CDR3, the DNA is TGTGCCAGCTCAACCAGTCCACTAGCGGGAGATACGCAGTATTTT. It translates to CASSTSPLAGDTQYF.

This chain links TRBV7-9 with TRBJ2-5; D unclear. The CDR3 runs 15 residues. V was trimmed by 8 bases and J by 11 bases, leaving 27 bases between them. CDR1 is SEHNR and CDR2 is FQNEAQ in the germline V gene (reference sequence). CDR3 sequence (DNA): TGTGCCAGCGGCCTAGAGGATTCCCACCTGGGTGAGCAGTACTTC. Protein sequence: CASGLEDSHLGEQYF.

This clonotype was observed a few times. The chain uses TRBV7-9 and TRBJ2-3; 8 bases map to TRBD2. Germline V gene data show CDR1 as SEHNR and CDR2 as FQNEAQ (reference sequence). The CDR3 has 16 amino acids. The V and J ends lost 1 base and 5 bases, in that order; junction bases with no gene match: 8. As DNA, the CDR3 is TGTGCCAGCAGCTTAGGGAGCGGGAGCGGGGAAGATACGCAGTATTTT. Translating it yields CASSLGSGSGEDTQYF.

This clonotype was detected only a few times. The chain's CDR3 is CASSSSRDRGLGITDTQYF. CDR3 nucleotides: TGTGCCAGCAGCTCGTCCCGGGACAGGGGGTTGGGGATCACAGATACGCAGTATTTT. The genes are TRBV9 and TRBJ2-3; TRBD1 aligns across 11 bases. The CDR3 has 19 amino acids. With 4 bases clipped from V and 2 bases from J, the junction kept 15 bases outside the gene matches. Germline CDR1 and CDR2: SGDLS and YYNGEE. Full variable domain (outside the CDR3, taken from reference TRBV9 and TRBJ2-3): DSGVTQTPKHLITATGQRVTLRCSPRSGDLSVYWYQQSLDQGLQFLIQYYNGEERAKGNILERFSAQQFPDLHSELNLSSLELGDSALYFCASSSSRDRGLGITDTQYFGPGTRLTVL.

V and J are TRBV20-1 and TRBJ2-7, with D hard to call. V was shortened by 5 bases and J by 7 bases, with 18 bases between the two germline ends. The CDR3 contains 13 residues. Germline CDR1 reads DFQATT; CDR2 reads SNEGSKA (reference sequence). The CDR3 bases are TGCAGTGCTGAGAGGCTTGCTGACAATGAGCAGTACTTC. Amino acid sequence: CSAERLADNEQYF.

In this sample, this clonotype turned up a few times. The rearrangement uses TRBV7-6 and TRBJ2-7; D unresolved. The V end lost 7 bases, the J end lost 1 base, and 11 bases lay between the germline ends. Germline loops: CDR1 SGHVS, CDR2 FNYEAQ. The CDR3 length is 13 residues. CDR3 sequence: CASNRDPSYEQYF. The CDR3 nucleotides are TGTGCCAGCAACCGTGATCCTTCCTACGAGCAGTACTTC.

The CDR3, as DNA: TGCAGTGCTAGGAAGGAGGGGGCGGACACTGAAGCTTTCTTT. Amino acids: CSARKEGADTEAFF. The chain recombines TRBV20-1 with TRBJ1-1; the match to TRBD1 covers 7 bases. This CDR3 is built from 14 residues. The junction had 7 bases not matched to a gene; V was cut back by 3 bases and J by 3 bases. Germline V gives CDR1 DFQATT, CDR2 SNEGSKA (reference sequence).

CDR3 residues: CSAKEGLGTDTQYF. CDR3 coding DNA: TGCAGTGCTAAAGAGGGACTTGGCACAGATACGCAGTATTTT. J is TRBJ2-3 and V is TRBV20-1; D is perhaps TRBD2 (6 bases). V shed 4 bases and J shed 1 base, with 12 bases lying between them. Germline V gene sequence: CDR1 DFQATT, CDR2 SNEGSKA (reference sequence). The CDR3 spans 14 residues.

This sequence joins TRBV15 and TRBJ2-2; D is unclear. Between the trimmed V and J ends, which lost 11 bases and 0 bases, there was a span of 13 bases. Germline CDR1 reads LNHNV; CDR2 reads YYDKDF (reference sequence). The CDR3 is 14 residues long. The CDR3 sequence is CASRPLANTGELFF. CDR3 sequence (DNA): TGTGCCTCCCGCCCCCTCGCGAACACCGGGGAGCTGTTTTTT.